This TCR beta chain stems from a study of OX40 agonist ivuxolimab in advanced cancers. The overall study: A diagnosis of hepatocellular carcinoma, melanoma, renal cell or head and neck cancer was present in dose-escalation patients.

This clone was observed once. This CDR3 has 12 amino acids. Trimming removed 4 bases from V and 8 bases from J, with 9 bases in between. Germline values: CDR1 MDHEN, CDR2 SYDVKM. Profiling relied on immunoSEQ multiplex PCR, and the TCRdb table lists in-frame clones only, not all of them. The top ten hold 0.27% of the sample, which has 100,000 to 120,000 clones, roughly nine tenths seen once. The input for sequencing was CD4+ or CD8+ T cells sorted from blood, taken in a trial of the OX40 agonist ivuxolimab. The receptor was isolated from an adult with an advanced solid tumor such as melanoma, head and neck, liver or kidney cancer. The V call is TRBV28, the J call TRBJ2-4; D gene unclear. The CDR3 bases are TGTGCCAGCAGTTCCCCGTTGGACATTCAGTACTTC. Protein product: CASSSPLDIQYF. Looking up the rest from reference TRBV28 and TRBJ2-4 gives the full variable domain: DVKVTQSSRYLVKRTGEKVFLECVQDMDHENMFWYRQDPGLGLRLIYFSYDVKMKEKGDIPEGYSVSREKKERFSLILESASTNQTSMYLCASSSPLDIQYFGAGTRLSVL.